The present T cell receptor beta chain was sequenced within a study of T cells in localized non-small cell lung cancer. Study findings and constraints: Owing to sequencing of a solitary tumor region, heterogeneity cannot be discounted. Tumor showed lower T cell clonality than uninvolved adjacent lung, where it was highest. Detection in adjacent lung was observed for a median 57 of the top 100 tumor clones.

V lost 7 bases to trimming and J lost 4 bases, with 17 bases between them. CDR1 and CDR2 from the germline V gene are SGHDN and FVKESK. This CDR3 region has 15 residues. The table came from immunoSEQ multiplex PCR; TCRdb's copy has only in-frame clones and leaves some out. The repertoire has around 30,000 clones, around 89% of them found once; the top ten carry 10% to 15%. Comments on this clone: What it binds is unknown.

The sequence was obtained from a female donor older than 55 with stage III squamous cell lung carcinoma. The rearrangement uses TRBV14 and TRBJ2-1; TRBD2 is a possible D gene (7 bases). The material sequenced was peripheral blood, taken before any cancer treatment. CDR3 sequence reads: CASTRGQDGYNEQFF. CDR3 DNA sequence: TGTGCCAGCACGCGGGGGCAAGATGGGTACAATGAGCAGTTCTTC.